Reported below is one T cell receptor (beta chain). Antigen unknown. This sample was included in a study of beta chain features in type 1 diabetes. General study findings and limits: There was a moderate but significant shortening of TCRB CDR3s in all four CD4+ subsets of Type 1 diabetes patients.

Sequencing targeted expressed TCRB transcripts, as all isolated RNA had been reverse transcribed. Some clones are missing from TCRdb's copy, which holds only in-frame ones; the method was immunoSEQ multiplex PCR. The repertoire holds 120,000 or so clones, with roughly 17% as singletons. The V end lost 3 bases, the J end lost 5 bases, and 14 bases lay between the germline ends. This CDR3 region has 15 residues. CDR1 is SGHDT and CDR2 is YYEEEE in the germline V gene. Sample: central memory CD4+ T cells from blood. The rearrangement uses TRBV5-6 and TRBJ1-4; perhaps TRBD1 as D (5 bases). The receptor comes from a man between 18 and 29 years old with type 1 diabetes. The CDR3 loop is CASSSPRDGNEKLFF. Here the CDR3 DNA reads TGTGCCAGCAGCTCTCCGCGGGACGGGAATGAAAAACTGTTTTTT.